This T cell receptor beta chain was obtained from a study of human T cells and chemical hapten exposure. The wider study: 2% DPC applied to an approximately 2 cm by approximately 2 cm arm area sensitized donors. Patients had diphenylcyclopropenone applied to the scalp weekly throughout the approximately 25-week study. Study-wide results and limits: Unchanged with DPC sensitization were TCRs above 1 in 1000 frequency. Donors in the study had alopecia, meaning their immune response may differ from healthy people's.

Sample time point: patch test 2, 6 weeks after DPC sensitization. Treatment specified: therapeutic diphenylcyclopropenone sensitization with weekly scalp DPC. The CDR3 has 16 residues. This clonotype was counted a few times. Its specificity is not known. TCRdb recomputed calls from the RACE reads with MiXCR, one row per CDR3 protein. The table shows fewer than 150,000 distinct CDR3 sequences, with roughly 12% occurring only once. This clonotype was obtained from a woman aged 50 to 60 with alopecia areata. Some clones in this sample may be carry-over from other donors' samples. The sample was whole blood, taken in connection with sensitization to the hapten diphenylcyclopropenone (DPC). The chain uses TRBV21-1 and TRBJ2-3; the tabulated D call, TRBD1, remains unverified against the DNA. TRBV21-1 is labeled a pseudogene. CDR3: CASSPPTGPSTDTQYF. For the CDR3, the DNA is TGTGCCAGCAGCCCGCCAACAGGACCTAGCACAGATACGCAGTATTTT.